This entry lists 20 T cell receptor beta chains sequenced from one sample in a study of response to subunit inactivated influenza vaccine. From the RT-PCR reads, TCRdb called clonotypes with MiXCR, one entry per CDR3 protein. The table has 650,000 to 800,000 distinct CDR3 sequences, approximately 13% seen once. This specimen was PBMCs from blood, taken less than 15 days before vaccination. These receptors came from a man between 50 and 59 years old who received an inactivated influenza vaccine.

CDR3 protein: CSASPDRGTYEQYF. The CDR3 DNA reads as TGCAGTGCTAGTCCGGACAGGGGTACCTACGAGCAGTACTTC. The V gene is TRBV20-1, the J gene TRBJ2-7, with 9 bases identical to TRBD1. The CDR3 is 14 residues long. In germline, CDR1 is DFQATT, CDR2 SNEGSKA (reference sequence). V lost 3 bases and J lost 2; bases outside the gene matches: 5.

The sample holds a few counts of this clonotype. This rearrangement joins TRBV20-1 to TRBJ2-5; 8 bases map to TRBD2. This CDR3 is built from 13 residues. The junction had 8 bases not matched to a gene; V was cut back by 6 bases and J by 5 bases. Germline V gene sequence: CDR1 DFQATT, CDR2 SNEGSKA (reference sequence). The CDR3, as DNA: TGCAGTGCCCCGCGGGAGGTCGGGGAGACCCAGTACTTC. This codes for CSAPREVGETQYF.

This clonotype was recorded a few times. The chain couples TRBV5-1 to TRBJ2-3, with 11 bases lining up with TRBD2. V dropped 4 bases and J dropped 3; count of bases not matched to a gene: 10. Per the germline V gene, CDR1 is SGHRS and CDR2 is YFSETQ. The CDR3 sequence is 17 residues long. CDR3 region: CASSRPVAGGSTDTQYF. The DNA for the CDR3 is TGCGCCAGCAGCCGGCCCGTAGCGGGAGGGAGTACAGATACGCAGTATTTT.

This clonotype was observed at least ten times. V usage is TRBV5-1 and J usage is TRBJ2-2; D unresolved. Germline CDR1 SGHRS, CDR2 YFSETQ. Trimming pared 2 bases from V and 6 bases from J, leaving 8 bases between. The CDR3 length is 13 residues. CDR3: CASSLSEAGELFF. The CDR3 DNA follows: TGCGCCAGCAGCTTATCAGAAGCCGGGGAGCTGTTTTTT.

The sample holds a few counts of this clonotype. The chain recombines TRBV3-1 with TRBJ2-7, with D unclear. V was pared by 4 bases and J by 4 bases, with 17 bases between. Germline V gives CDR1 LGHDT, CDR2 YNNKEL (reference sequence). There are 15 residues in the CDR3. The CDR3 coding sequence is TGTGCCAGCAGCCCGTCGGTAGGCCGAGGTTACGAGCAGTACTTC. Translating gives CASSPSVGRGYEQYF.

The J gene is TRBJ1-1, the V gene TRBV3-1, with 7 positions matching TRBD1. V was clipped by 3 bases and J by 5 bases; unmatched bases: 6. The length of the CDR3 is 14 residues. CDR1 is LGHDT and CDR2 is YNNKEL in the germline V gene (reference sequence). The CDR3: CASSHLQGRTEAFF. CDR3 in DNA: TGTGCCAGCAGCCATTTACAGGGGAGGACTGAAGCTTTCTTT.

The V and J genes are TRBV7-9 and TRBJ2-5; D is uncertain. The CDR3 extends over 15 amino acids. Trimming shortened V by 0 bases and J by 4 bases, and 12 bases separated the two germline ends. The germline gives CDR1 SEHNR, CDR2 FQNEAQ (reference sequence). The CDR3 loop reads CASSLAGQVTETQYF. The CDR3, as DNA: TGTGCCAGCAGCTTAGCGGGTCAGGTTACAGAGACCCAGTACTTC.

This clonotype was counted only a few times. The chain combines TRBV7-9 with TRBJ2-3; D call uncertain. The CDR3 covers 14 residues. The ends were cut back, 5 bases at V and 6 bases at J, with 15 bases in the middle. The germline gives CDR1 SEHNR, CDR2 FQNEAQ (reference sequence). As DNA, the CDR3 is TGTGCCAGCAGCACCTCGGCAGTGGTGGATACGCAGTATTTT. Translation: CASSTSAVVDTQYF.

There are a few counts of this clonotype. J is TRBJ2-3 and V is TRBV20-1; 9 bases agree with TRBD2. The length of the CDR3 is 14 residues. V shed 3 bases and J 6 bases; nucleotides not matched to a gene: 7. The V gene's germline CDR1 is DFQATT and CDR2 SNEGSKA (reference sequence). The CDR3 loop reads CSASNSGGFDTQYF. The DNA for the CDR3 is TGCAGTGCTAGTAACAGCGGGGGGTTCGATACGCAGTATTTT.

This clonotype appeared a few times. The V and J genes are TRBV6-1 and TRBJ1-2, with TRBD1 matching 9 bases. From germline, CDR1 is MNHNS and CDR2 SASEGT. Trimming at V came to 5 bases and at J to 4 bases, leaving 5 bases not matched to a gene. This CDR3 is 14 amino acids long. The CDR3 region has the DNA TGTGCCAGCAGTCGGGACAGGGAGTCCTATGGCTACACCTTC. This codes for CASSRDRESYGYTF.

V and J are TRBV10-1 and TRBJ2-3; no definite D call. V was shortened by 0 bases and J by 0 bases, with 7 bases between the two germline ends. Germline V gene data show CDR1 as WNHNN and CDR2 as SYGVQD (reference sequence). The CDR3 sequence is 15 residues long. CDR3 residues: CASSESSVSTDTQYF. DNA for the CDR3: TGCGCCAGCAGTGAGTCGTCGGTTAGCACAGATACGCAGTATTTT.

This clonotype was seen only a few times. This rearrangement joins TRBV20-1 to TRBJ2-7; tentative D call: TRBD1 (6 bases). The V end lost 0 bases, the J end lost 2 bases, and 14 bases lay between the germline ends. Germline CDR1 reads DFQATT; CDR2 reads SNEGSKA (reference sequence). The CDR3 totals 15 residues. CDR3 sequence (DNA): TGCAGTGCTAGAGATCGGGGACAATCAACCTACGAGCAGTACTTC. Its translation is CSARDRGQSTYEQYF.

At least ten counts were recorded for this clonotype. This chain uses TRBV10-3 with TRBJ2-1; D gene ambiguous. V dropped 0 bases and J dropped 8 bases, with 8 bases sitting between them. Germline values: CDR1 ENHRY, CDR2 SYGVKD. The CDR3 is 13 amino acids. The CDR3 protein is CAISESSVDEQFF. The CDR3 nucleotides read TGTGCCATCAGTGAGTCATCTGTGGATGAGCAGTTCTTC.

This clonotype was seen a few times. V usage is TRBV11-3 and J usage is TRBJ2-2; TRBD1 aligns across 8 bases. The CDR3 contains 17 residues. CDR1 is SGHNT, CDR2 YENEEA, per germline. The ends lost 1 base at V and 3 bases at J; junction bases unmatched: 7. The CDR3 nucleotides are TGTGCCAGCAGCTTAGCCAGGGGGCGCAGGGACACCGGGGAGCTGTTTTTT. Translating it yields CASSLARGRRDTGELFF.

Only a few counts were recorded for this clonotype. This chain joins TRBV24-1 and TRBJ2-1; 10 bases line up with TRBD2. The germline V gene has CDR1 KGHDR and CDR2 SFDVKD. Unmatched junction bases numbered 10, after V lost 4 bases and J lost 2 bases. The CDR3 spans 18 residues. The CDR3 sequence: CATSEPGTSETPYNEQFF. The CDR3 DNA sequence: TGTGCCACCAGTGAGCCCGGGACTAGCGAGACACCCTACAATGAGCAGTTCTTC.

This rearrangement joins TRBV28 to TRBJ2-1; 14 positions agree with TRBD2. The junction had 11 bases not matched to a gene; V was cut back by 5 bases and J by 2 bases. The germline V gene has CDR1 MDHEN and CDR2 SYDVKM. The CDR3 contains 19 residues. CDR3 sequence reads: CASSPNPSTSGGAYNEQFF. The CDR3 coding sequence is TGTGCCAGCAGTCCTAACCCCTCGACTAGCGGGGGGGCCTACAATGAGCAGTTCTTC.

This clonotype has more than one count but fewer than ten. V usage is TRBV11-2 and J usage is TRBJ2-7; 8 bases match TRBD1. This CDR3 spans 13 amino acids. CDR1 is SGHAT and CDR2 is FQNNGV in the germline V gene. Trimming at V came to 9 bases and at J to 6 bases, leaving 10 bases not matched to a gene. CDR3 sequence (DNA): TGTGCCAGTTCCCAGGCAGGGGGCTCCGAGCAGTACTTC. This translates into CASSQAGGSEQYF. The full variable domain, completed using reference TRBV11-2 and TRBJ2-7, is EAGVAQSPRYKIIEKRQSVAFWCNPISGHATLYWYQQILGQGPKLLIQFQNNGVVDDSQLPKDRFSAERLKGVDSTLKIQPAKLEDSAVYLCASSQAGGSEQYFGPGTRLTVT.

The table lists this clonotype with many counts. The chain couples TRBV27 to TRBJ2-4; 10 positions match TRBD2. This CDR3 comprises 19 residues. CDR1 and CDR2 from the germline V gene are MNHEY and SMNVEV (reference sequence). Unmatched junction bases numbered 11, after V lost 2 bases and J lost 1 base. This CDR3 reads CASSLLAGDVAGAKNIQYF. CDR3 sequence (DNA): TGTGCCAGCAGTTTACTAGCGGGGGACGTTGCGGGGGCCAAAAACATTCAGTACTTC.

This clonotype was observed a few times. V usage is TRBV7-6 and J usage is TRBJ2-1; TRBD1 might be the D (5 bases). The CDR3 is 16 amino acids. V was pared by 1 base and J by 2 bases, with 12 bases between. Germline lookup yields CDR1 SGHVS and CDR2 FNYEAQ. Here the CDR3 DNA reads TGTGCCAGCAGCTTAGGGTCGATAGGGGCCTACAATGAGCAGTTCTTC. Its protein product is CASSLGSIGAYNEQFF.

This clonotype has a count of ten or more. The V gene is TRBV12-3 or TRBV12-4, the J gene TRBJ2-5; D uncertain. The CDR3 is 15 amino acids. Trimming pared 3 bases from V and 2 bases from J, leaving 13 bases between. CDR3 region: CASSLGDLIQETQYF. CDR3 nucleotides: TGTGCCAGCAGTTTGGGCGACCTGATTCAAGAGACCCAGTACTTC.